This T cell receptor (beta chain) was observed in a study of T cell responses to AZD1222 COVID-19 vaccine. General study results and limits: The CD4 TCRs associated with vaccination extended across spike and predominated at 160-218 and 743-854. Repertoire sampling was restricted to post-peak T cell response timepoints. Within unmutated variant regions lay the reported targets of nearly half of spike-specific TCRs. Spike-specific TCR breadth and depth both grew after two AZD1222 doses.

V lost 0 bases and J 0 bases, leaving 6 bases between the germline ends. CDR3 length: 15 residues. Germline CDR1 and CDR2: LNHDA and SQIVND (reference sequence). Worth noting for this clone: Antigen specificity is unknown.

Here immunoSEQ multiplex PCR was the method, and the copy in TCRdb shows in-frame clones only, minus some. The data contain 200,000 or so clones, approximately 91% of them singletons. Sequencing used peripheral blood, obtained on day 0 of AZD1222 vaccination. This receptor was taken from an adult in good health. The chain recombines TRBV19 with TRBJ2-4; no reliable D call. Here the CDR3 DNA reads TGTGCCAGTAGTATAGAGGGTAGAGCCAAAAACATTCAGTACTTC. It encodes CASSIEGRAKNIQYF.